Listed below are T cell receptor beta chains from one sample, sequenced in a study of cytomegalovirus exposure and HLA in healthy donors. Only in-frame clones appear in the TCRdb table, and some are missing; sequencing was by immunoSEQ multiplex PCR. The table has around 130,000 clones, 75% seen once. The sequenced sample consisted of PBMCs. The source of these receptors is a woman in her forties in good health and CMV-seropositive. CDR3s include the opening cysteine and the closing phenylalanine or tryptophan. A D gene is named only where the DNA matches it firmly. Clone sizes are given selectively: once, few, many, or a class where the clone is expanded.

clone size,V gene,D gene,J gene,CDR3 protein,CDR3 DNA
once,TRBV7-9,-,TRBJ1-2,CASSSARDYGYTF,TGTGCCAGCAGCTCTGCCAGGGACTATGGCTACACCTTC
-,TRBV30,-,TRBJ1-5,CAWGLSGNQPQHF,TGTGCCTGGGGACTCTCTGGCAATCAGCCCCAGCATTTT
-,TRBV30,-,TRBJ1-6,CAWSSGEGALHF,TGTGCCTGGAGTTCGGGGGAAGGAGCCCTCCACTTT
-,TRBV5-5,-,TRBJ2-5,CASSLVRQKETQYF,TGTGCCAGCAGCTTGGTGAGACAGAAAGAGACCCAGTACTTC
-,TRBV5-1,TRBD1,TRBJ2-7,CASSSRQGVRSEQYF,TGCGCCAGCAGCTCGCGACAGGGGGTACGCTCCGAGCAGTACTTC
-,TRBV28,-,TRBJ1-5,CASSSDGTHNQPQHF,TGTGCCAGCAGTTCCGATGGGACACATAATCAGCCCCAGCATTTT
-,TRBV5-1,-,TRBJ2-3,CASSLTLRADTQYF,TGCGCCAGCAGCTTAACCCTTCGGGCAGATACGCAGTATTTT
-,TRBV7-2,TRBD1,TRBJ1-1,CASSSRGTAVMNTEAFF,TGTGCCAGCAGCTCTAGAGGGACAGCGGTCATGAACACTGAAGCTTTCTTT
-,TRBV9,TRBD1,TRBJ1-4,CASSAGGTNEKLFF,TGTGCCAGCAGCGCAGGGGGCACTAATGAAAAACTGTTTTTT
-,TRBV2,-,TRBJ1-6,CASRVQTLSSYNSPLHF,TGTGCCAGCAGGGTTCAGACTCTAAGCTCCTATAATTCACCCCTCCACTTT
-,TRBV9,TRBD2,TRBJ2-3,CASSPARTSGIDTQYF,TGTGCCAGCAGCCCCGCCCGGACTAGCGGGATAGATACGCAGTATTTT
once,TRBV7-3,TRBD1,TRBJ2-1,CASSLRRQGLNNEQFF,TGTGCCAGCAGCTTACGCCGACAGGGGCTAAACAATGAGCAGTTCTTC
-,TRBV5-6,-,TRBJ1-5,CASSLAGRGWIQPQHF,TGTGCCAGCAGCTTGGCCGGGAGGGGGTGGATTCAGCCCCAGCATTTT
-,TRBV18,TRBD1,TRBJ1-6,CASSPIDRESYNSPLHF,TGTGCCAGCTCACCTATAGACAGGGAGTCCTATAATTCACCCCTCCACTTT
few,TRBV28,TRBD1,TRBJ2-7,CASSPRTGIPYEQYF,TGTGCCAGCAGTCCCAGGACAGGGATCCCTTACGAGCAGTACTTC
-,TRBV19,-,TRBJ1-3,CASSYGPGNTIYF,TGTGCCAGTAGTTACGGTCCTGGAAACACCATATATTTT
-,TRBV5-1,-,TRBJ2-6,CASSLAGGPGANVLTF,TGCGCCAGCAGCTTGGCCGGGGGGCCTGGGGCCAACGTCCTGACTTTC
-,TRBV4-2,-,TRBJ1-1,CASSQDNTGRTEAFF,TGTGCCAGCAGCCAAGATAACACAGGGCGAACTGAAGCTTTCTTT
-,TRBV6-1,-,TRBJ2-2,CASLEGVRGTGELFF,TGTGCCAGCCTCGAGGGGGTAAGAGGCACCGGGGAGCTGTTTTTT
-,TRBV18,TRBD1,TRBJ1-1,CASSPKGATTEAFF,TGTGCCAGCTCACCAAAGGGGGCCACCACTGAAGCTTTCTTT
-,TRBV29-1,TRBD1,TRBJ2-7,CSVIQGTRYEQYF,TGCAGCGTGATACAGGGGACGCGATACGAGCAGTACTTC
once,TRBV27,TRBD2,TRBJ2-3,CASSLALAGKGGTDTQYF,TGTGCCAGCAGTTTAGCACTAGCGGGGAAAGGGGGCACAGATACGCAGTATTTT
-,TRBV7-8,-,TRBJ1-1,CASSLHRDLNTEAFF,TGTGCCAGCAGTCTCCACCGGGATCTGAACACTGAAGCTTTCTTT
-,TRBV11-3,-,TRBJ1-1,CASSFGQNTEAFF,TGTGCCAGCAGCTTCGGACAGAACACTGAAGCTTTCTTT
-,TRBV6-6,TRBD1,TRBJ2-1,CASSTGVGQFF,TGTGCCAGCAGTACAGGGGTGGGACAGTTCTTC
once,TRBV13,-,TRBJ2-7,CASSPRREPVGEQYF,TGTGCCAGCAGCCCCCGGAGGGAGCCGGTAGGGGAGCAGTACTTC
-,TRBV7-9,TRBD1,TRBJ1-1,CASSPRTGGLGNTEAFF,TGTGCCAGCAGCCCTCGGACAGGGGGCTTGGGGAACACTGAAGCTTTCTTT
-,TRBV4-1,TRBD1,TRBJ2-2,CASSQASGQGDGELFF,TGCGCCAGCAGCCAAGCCTCGGGACAGGGCGACGGGGAGCTGTTTTTT
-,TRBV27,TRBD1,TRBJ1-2,CASRPRTGVDGYTF,TGTGCCAGCAGGCCACGGACAGGGGTAGATGGCTACACCTTC
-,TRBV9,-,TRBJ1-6,CASSVTGSSPLHF,TGTGCCAGCAGCGTAACGGGTTCGTCACCCCTCCACTTT
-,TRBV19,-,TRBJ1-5,CASSIDKVPGPQHF,TGTGCCAGTAGTATAGACAAGGTTCCGGGGCCCCAGCATTTT
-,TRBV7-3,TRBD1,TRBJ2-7,CASSSLTLGTGNYEQYF,TGTGCCAGCAGCTCCTTAACCCTCGGGACAGGAAACTACGAGCAGTACTTC
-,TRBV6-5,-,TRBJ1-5,CAGSMEGERQPQHF,TGTGCCGGCAGTATGGAGGGTGAAAGACAGCCCCAGCATTTT
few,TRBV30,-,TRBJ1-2,CAWSVRGASANYGYTF,TGTGCCTGGAGTGTACGGGGGGCCTCAGCTAACTATGGCTACACCTTC
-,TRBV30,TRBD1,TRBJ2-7,CAWTEWTGSFEQYF,TGTGCCTGGACCGAGTGGACAGGTTCTTTCGAGCAGTACTTC
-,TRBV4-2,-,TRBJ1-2,CASSQEKGARPGYTF,TGTGCCAGCAGCCAAGAAAAAGGGGCCCGCCCGGGCTACACCTTC
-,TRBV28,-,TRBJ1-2,CASSYLAGGDYTF,TGTGCCAGCAGTTATCTGGCTGGTGGAGACTACACCTTC
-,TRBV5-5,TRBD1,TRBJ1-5,CASSRLFRDRVLSINLTQHF,TGTGCCAGCAGCCGTCTCTTCCGGGACAGGGTGCTCTCGATTAATCTGACCCAGCATTTT
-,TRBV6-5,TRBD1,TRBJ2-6,CASSRQGTGANVLTF,TGTGCCAGCAGTCGACAGGGAACTGGGGCCAACGTCCTGACTTTC
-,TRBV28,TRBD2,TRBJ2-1,CASSLWSGVPYNEQFF,TGTGCCAGCAGTTTATGGAGCGGGGTCCCCTACAATGAGCAGTTCTTC
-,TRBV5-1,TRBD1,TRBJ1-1,CASSSGTGIRAEAFF,TGCGCCAGCAGCTCTGGGACAGGGATAAGAGCTGAAGCTTTCTTT
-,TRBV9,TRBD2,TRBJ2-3,CASSVSGGATDTQYF,TGTGCCAGCAGCGTTAGCGGGGGGGCCACAGATACGCAGTATTTT
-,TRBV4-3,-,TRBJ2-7,CASSQDTSDSYEQYF,TGCGCCAGCAGCCAAGACACATCCGACTCCTACGAGCAGTACTTC
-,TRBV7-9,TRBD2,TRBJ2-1,CASSLVASGYNEQFF,TGTGCCAGCAGCTTAGTGGCTAGCGGGTACAATGAGCAGTTCTTC
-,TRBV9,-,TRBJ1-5,CASSRTGNSNQPQHF,TGTGCCAGCAGCCGTACAGGTAATAGCAATCAGCCCCAGCATTTT
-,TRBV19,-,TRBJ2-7,CASSRGNEQYF,TGTGCCAGTTCTCGGGGGAACGAGCAGTACTTC
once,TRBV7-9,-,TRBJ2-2,CASSNPRGTSNTGELFF,TGTGCCAGCAGCAACCCCCGGGGGACGTCGAACACCGGGGAGCTGTTTTTT
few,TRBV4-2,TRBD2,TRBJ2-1,CASSQDGEGYNEQFF,TGTGCCAGCAGCCAAGATGGGGAGGGGTACAATGAGCAGTTCTTC
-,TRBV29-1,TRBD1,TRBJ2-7,CSARQGLGQYF,TGCAGCGCCAGACAGGGGTTGGGGCAGTACTTC
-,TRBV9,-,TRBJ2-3,CASSVKASARTDTQYF,TGTGCCAGCAGCGTAAAGGCTAGCGCACGCACAGATACGCAGTATTTT
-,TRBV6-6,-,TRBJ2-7,CASSHKDSQVNYEQYF,TGTGCCAGCAGTCATAAGGACAGCCAGGTAAACTACGAGCAGTACTTC
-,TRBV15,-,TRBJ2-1,CATSRAGVNEQFF,TGTGCCACCAGCAGAGCCGGGGTCAATGAGCAGTTCTTC
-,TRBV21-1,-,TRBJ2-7,CASSKAGTGNSYEQYF,TGTGCCAGCAGCAAAGCCGGGACAGGGAACTCCTACGAGCAGTACTTC
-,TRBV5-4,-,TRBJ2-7,CASSFASGTRSYEQYF,TGTGCCAGCAGTTTCGCGAGCGGGACACGCTCCTACGAGCAGTACTTC